Listed here are 25 T cell receptor beta chains from one sample, sequenced in a study of cytomegalovirus exposure and HLA in healthy donors. Use of 60 Vbeta and 13 Jbeta primers characterized the PCR. Method: immunoSEQ multiplex PCR; TCRdb's copy keeps in-frame clones and lacks some. In the table there are about 200,000 clones, less than 90% of which are singletons. Sequenced material: PBMCs. These receptors were taken from a woman in her 30s in good health and CMV-seronegative.

This clone turned up a few times. The chain recombines TRBV9 with TRBJ1-2, with a possible D match to TRBD1 (5 bases). Trimming shortened V by 5 bases and J by 5 bases, and 16 bases separated the two germline ends. The CDR3 is made up of 14 amino acids. Germline V lookup: CDR1 SGDLS, CDR2 YYNGEE. The CDR3 region is CASRGTNGGYGYTF. CDR3 bases: TGTGCCAGCAGAGGAACAAACGGGGGATATGGCTACACCTTC.

The J gene is TRBJ2-1, the V gene TRBV2; 7 nucleotides match TRBD2. Unmatched junction bases numbered 6, after V lost 3 bases and J lost 4 bases. The CDR3 extends over 15 amino acids. The germline CDR1 and CDR2 sequences are SNHLY and FYNNEI. The DNA of the CDR3 is TGTGCCAGCAGTGATACGGGGGGTCCTTACAATGAGCAGTTCTTC. Encoded protein: CASSDTGGPYNEQFF.

The V and J genes are TRBV11-1 and TRBJ1-5, with 8 positions matching TRBD1. J gave up 4 bases and V 5 bases, and 4 bases lay outside the gene matches. The germline CDR1 and CDR2 sequences are SGHAT and FQDESV (reference sequence). This CDR3 has 14 amino acids. The CDR3 loop reads CASSPGGRNQPQHF. As DNA, the CDR3 is TGTGCCAGCAGCCCAGGGGGCCGAAATCAGCCCCAGCATTTT. Together with reference TRBV11-1 and TRBJ1-5, the CDR3 gives the full variable domain: EAEVAQSPRYKITEKSQAVAFWCDPISGHATLYWYRQILGQGPELLVQFQDESVVDDSQLPKDRFSAERLKGVDSTLKIQPAELGDSAMYLCASSPGGRNQPQHFGDGTRLSIL.

This clone has a handful of counts. The genes are TRBV5-4 and TRBJ1-2, with TRBD1 matching over 8 bases. V shed 4 bases, J shed 6 bases, and the junction held 17 bases outside the gene matches. CDR1 and CDR2 (germline): SGHNT, YYREEE (reference sequence). The CDR3 has 17 residues. The CDR3 DNA follows: TGTGCCAGCAGCGGCCCGTTAGGCACAGGGGGATTAGATGGCTACACCTTC. Translated: CASSGPLGTGGLDGYTF.

As concerns this clone: This sample also contains other DNA sequences that code for the same CDR3. CDR3 nucleotide sequence: TGTGCCAGTAGTATGGGCGGGACTGAAGCTTTCTTT. Its protein is CASSMGGTEAFF. The chain links TRBV19 to TRBJ1-1; D gene uncertain. Germline V gives CDR1 LNHDA, CDR2 SQIVND (reference sequence). Trimming removed 3 bases at V and 5 bases at J, with 7 bases between. The CDR3 loop spans 12 amino acids. The variable domain in full, completed from reference TRBV19 and TRBJ1-1, reads DGGITQSPKYLFRKEGQNVTLSCEQNLNHDAMYWYRQDPGQGLRLIYYSQIVNDFQKGDIAEGYSVSREKKESFPLTVTSAQKNPTAFYLCASSMGGTEAFFGQGTRLTVV.

This chain uses TRBV5-3 with TRBJ2-1; 11 bases line up with TRBD2. TRBV5-3 is assigned to the ORF class and has an uncertain function. CDR3 length: 17 amino acids. The trim removed 4 bases at V and 9 bases at J, leaving 15 bases unmatched. The CDR3 spells CARSEAKLAGEGGEQFF. The CDR3 region has the DNA TGTGCCAGAAGCGAGGCTAAACTAGCGGGAGAAGGCGGTGAGCAGTTCTTC.

The chain has TRBV7-8 and TRBJ2-2; 9 positions match TRBD1. Germline assignment: CDR1 SGHVS and CDR2 FQNEAQ. J was trimmed by 6 bases and V by 4 bases; bases with no gene match: 6. CDR3 length: 15 residues. The DNA of the CDR3 is TGTGCCAGCAGCTCGGACAGGGGACAGCCCGGGGAGCTGTTTTTT. This gives the protein CASSSDRGQPGELFF.

The CDR3 DNA is TGTGCCAGCAGCTTCCCCGGGACGTCCAGCGGGACCGGGGAGCTGTTTTTT. Translation gives CASSFPGTSSGTGELFF. The chain recombines TRBV5-4 with TRBJ2-2; a weak D match, TRBD2 (6 bases). The CDR3 has 17 residues. V lost 2 bases and J lost 5, with 19 bases in between. Germline V gives CDR1 SGHNT, CDR2 YYREEE (reference sequence).

The CDR3 sequence is CASSWGTGGTYEQYF. The CDR3 nucleotides are TGTGCCAGCAGTTGGGGGACAGGGGGCACCTACGAGCAGTACTTC. This sequence joins TRBV27 and TRBJ2-7; 12 bases align to TRBD1. The CDR3 has 15 residues. Looked up from germline, CDR1 is MNHEY and CDR2 is SMNVEV (reference sequence). With V trimmed by 4 bases and J by 2 bases, 3 bases remained unmatched.

The CDR3 is CAISELGGAGGGDEQFF. CDR3 bases: TGTGCCATCAGTGAGTTGGGTGGAGCGGGAGGAGGCGATGAGCAGTTCTTC. The rearrangement uses TRBV10-3 and TRBJ2-1; 9 bases map to TRBD2. Germline trimming cut 1 base from V and 8 bases from J; bases unmatched to any gene: 12. Germline CDR1 reads ENHRY; CDR2 reads SYGVKD. The CDR3 has 17 amino acids.

The CDR3 nucleotides read TGTGCCAGCAGTGCAACAGGCTTATACGTGGGCGGCTATGGCTACACCTTC. This sequence encodes CASSATGLYVGGYGYTF. The genes are TRBV2 and TRBJ1-2, with a weak D call TRBD1 (5 bases). V gave up 4 bases and J gave up 4 bases, with 22 bases separating them. This CDR3 spans 17 amino acids. The germline V gene encodes CDR1 SNHLY and CDR2 FYNNEI.

The chain recombines TRBV15 with TRBJ1-4; 7 bases align to TRBD1. V lost 4 bases, J lost 4 bases, and 3 bases stayed unmatched. The length of the CDR3 is 14 residues. Germline V gene lookup returns CDR1 LNHNV and CDR2 YYDKDF (reference sequence). The CDR3 coding sequence is TGTGCCACCAGCATACAGGGGATTAATGAAAAACTGTTTTTT. It translates to CATSIQGINEKLFF.

The genes are TRBV11-2 and TRBJ2-1; TRBD2 agrees at 9 bases. This CDR3 region has 16 residues. J lost 10 bases, V lost 6 bases, and 16 bases had no gene match. The V gene's germline CDR1 is SGHAT and CDR2 FQNNGV. CDR3: CASSTFGGRALKEQFF. DNA of the CDR3: TGTGCCAGCAGTACCTTTGGCGGGAGGGCCCTCAAAGAGCAGTTCTTC.

The chain joins TRBV5-1 to TRBJ2-1; 15 bases fit TRBD2. The CDR3 has 15 residues. V was clipped by 0 bases and J by 14 bases; unmatched bases: 6. Looked up from germline, CDR1 is SGHRS and CDR2 is YFSETQ. The CDR3 loop reads CASSLEGLAGGREFF. The DNA of the CDR3 is TGCGCCAGCAGCTTGGAGGGACTAGCGGGAGGTCGGGAGTTCTTC.

The gene calls are TRBV5-4 and TRBJ2-1; 9 bases fit TRBD2. CDR1 and CDR2 (germline): SGHNT, YYREEE (reference sequence). J was trimmed by 0 bases and V by 4 bases; bases with no gene match: 8. The CDR3 runs to 17 residues. The CDR3 sequence: CASSATSGPLSYNEQFF. The CDR3, as DNA: TGTGCCAGCAGCGCCACTAGCGGGCCCCTCTCCTACAATGAGCAGTTCTTC.

The chain employs TRBV5-6 and TRBJ2-7, with 7 bases that match TRBD2. The V gene end was trimmed by 2 bases and the J gene end by 2 bases; junction bases not matched to a gene: 7. CDR1 is SGHDT and CDR2 is YYEEEE in the germline V gene. This CDR3 has 15 amino acids. The CDR3 nucleotides are TGTGCCAGCAGCTTAGAGGCGGGAGTGACCTACGAGCAGTACTTC. This codes for CASSLEAGVTYEQYF. Full variable domain (missing parts from reference TRBV5-6 and TRBJ2-7): DAGVTQSPTHLIKTRGQQVTLRCSPKSGHDTVSWYQQALGQGPQFIFQYYEEEERQRGNFPDRFSGHQFPNYSSELNVNALLLGDSALYLCASSLEAGVTYEQYFGPGTRLTVT.

The gene calls are TRBV9 and TRBJ2-1; 8 nucleotides match TRBD2. V shed 4 bases and J 4 bases; nucleotides not matched to a gene: 7. The germline V gene encodes CDR1 SGDLS and CDR2 YYNGEE. This CDR3 is 15 amino acids long. Here the CDR3 reads CASSPSGRAYNEQFF. CDR3 nucleotide sequence: TGTGCCAGCAGCCCGAGCGGGAGAGCGTACAATGAGCAGTTCTTC.

This clone was recorded only once. The chain couples TRBV7-9 to TRBJ1-1, with 8 bases matching TRBD1. From germline, CDR1 is SEHNR and CDR2 FQNEAQ (reference sequence). Trimming at V came to 4 bases and at J to 4 bases, leaving 20 bases not matched to a gene. This CDR3 region has 19 residues. CDR3 sequence (DNA): TGTGCCAGCAGCTGGGAAGTTGGACAGGGAGGTTTTTCGATCACTGAAGCTTTCTTT. This gives the protein CASSWEVGQGGFSITEAFF.

This sequence joins TRBV15 and TRBJ2-1, with 7 bases aligning to TRBD1. Per the germline V gene, CDR1 is LNHNV and CDR2 is YYDKDF (reference sequence). The CDR3 runs 15 residues. The J segment lost 5 bases and the V segment lost 4 bases, leaving 8 bases of the junction unmatched. CDR3 coding DNA: TGTGCCACCAGCAAAGAGGGGGCAGTCGACAATGAGCAGTTCTTC. The encoded protein is CATSKEGAVDNEQFF.

The CDR3 reads CASRTGTTPGSEQFF. CDR3 DNA sequence: TGTGCCAGCAGAACCGGGACTACCCCTGGAAGTGAGCAGTTCTTC. The chain employs TRBV7-8 and TRBJ2-1; 7 bases fit TRBD2. V shed 6 bases and J 9 bases; nucleotides not matched to a gene: 14. The germline V gene has CDR1 SGHVS and CDR2 FQNEAQ. The CDR3 is made up of 15 amino acids. The variable domain in full, completed from reference TRBV7-8 and TRBJ2-1, reads GAGVSQSPRYKVAKRGQDVALRCDPISGHVSLFWYQQALGQGPEFLTYFQNEAQLDKSGLPSDRFFAERPEGSVSTLKIQRTQQEDSAVYLCASRTGTTPGSEQFFGPGTRLTVL.

The chain uses TRBV28 and TRBJ1-1; D not certain. The CDR3 is made up of 12 amino acids. V dropped 2 bases and J dropped 12 bases, with 13 bases sitting between them. Looked up from germline, CDR1 is MDHEN and CDR2 is SYDVKM. The CDR3 bases are TGTGCCAGCAGTTTAATATCCGGTTCAACTTTCTTT. Its protein product is CASSLISGSTFF.

The chain employs TRBV2 and TRBJ2-3, with 8 nucleotides matching TRBD1. This CDR3 contains 14 residues. The V gene end was trimmed by 8 bases and the J gene end by 5 bases; junction bases not matched to a gene: 9. CDR1 and CDR2 (germline): SNHLY, FYNNEI. The CDR3: CASSGQGELDTQYF. The CDR3 DNA is TGTGCCAGCTCCGGACAGGGAGAATTAGATACGCAGTATTTT.

This clone is a singleton in its sample. The chain uses TRBV10-1 and TRBJ2-7, with D possibly being TRBD1 (6 bases). The CDR3 has 14 residues. V was cut by 3 bases and J by 2 bases, with 11 bases left in between. The germline gives CDR1 WNHNN, CDR2 SYGVQD (reference sequence). The CDR3 coding sequence is TGCGCCAGCAGTGATGCTCGGACAGCCTACGAGCAGTACTTC. Translating gives CASSDARTAYEQYF.

V usage is TRBV27 and J usage is TRBJ1-4; D possibly corresponds to TRBD1 (5 bases). V was cut by 6 bases and J by 7 bases, with 21 bases left in between. Germline CDR1 is MNHEY and CDR2 is SMNVEV (reference sequence). The CDR3 consists of 16 residues. As DNA, the CDR3 is TGTGCCAGCAGCCTATCCGGTGGGGGGTTGGGTGAAAAACTGTTTTTT. Protein: CASSLSGGGLGEKLFF.

The V call is TRBV4-1, the J call TRBJ2-7; TRBD1 aligns across 7 bases. V lost 0 bases, J lost 5 bases, and 10 bases stayed unmatched. This CDR3 is built from 16 residues. CDR1 is MGHRA, CDR2 YSYEKL, per germline. The chain's CDR3 is CASSQDEARGFDEQYF. DNA of the CDR3: TGCGCCAGCAGCCAAGACGAGGCCAGGGGGTTCGACGAGCAGTACTTC.